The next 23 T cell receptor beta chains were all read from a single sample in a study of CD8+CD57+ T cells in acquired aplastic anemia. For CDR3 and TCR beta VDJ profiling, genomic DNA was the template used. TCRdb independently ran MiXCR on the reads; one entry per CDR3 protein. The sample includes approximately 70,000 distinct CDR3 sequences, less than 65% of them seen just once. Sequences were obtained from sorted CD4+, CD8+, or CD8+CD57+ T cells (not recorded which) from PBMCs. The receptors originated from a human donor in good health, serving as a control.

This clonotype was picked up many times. The CDR3 region has the DNA TGTGCCTGGTCTTTCGGGGGGAAAACCTACGAGCAGTACTTC. It translates to CAWSFGGKTYEQYF. V gene TRBV30 combines with J gene TRBJ2-7; 7 bases agree with TRBD2. The CDR3 totals 14 residues. From germline, CDR1 is GTSNPN and CDR2 SVGIG (reference sequence). Trimming removed 5 bases from V and 2 bases from J; junction bases left unmatched: 9.

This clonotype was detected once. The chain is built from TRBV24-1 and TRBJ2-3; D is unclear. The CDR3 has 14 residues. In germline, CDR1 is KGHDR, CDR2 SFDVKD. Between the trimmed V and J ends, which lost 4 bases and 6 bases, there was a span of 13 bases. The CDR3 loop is CATSEYSLKDTQYF. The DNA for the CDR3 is TGTGCCACCAGTGAGTACAGTCTAAAGGATACGCAGTATTTT.

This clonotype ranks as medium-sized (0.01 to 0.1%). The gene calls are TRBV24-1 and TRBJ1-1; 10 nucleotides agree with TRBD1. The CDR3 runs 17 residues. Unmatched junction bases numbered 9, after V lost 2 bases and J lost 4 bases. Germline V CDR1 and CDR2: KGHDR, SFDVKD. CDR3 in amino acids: CATSDSPTGTGATEAFF. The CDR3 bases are TGTGCCACCAGTGATTCACCGACCGGGACAGGGGCCACTGAAGCTTTCTTT.

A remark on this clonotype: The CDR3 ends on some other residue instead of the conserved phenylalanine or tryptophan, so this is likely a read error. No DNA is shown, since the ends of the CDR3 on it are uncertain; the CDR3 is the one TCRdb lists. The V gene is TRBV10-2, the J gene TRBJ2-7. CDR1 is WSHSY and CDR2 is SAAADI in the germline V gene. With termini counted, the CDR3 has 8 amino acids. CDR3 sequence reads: CASSEIKR.

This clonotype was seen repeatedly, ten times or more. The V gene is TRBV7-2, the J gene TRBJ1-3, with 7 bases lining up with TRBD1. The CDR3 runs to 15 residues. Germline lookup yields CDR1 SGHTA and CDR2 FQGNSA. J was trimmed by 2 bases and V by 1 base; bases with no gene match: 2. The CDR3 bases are TGTGCCAGCAGCTTAGACAGGGGACCTGGAAACACCATATATTTT. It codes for CASSLDRGPGNTIYF.

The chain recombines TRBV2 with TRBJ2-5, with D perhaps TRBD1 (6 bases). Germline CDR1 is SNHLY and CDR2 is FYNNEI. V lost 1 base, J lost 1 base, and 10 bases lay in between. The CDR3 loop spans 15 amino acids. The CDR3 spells CASSEGGTSQETQYF. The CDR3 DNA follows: TGTGCCAGCAGTGAAGGAGGGACAAGCCAAGAGACCCAGTACTTC.

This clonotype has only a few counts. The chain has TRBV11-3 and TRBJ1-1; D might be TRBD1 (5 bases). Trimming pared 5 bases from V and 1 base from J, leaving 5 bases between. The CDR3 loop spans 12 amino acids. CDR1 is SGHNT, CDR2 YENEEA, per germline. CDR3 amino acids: CASSQGNTEAFF. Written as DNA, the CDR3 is TGTGCCAGCAGCCAGGGGAACACTGAAGCTTTCTTT.

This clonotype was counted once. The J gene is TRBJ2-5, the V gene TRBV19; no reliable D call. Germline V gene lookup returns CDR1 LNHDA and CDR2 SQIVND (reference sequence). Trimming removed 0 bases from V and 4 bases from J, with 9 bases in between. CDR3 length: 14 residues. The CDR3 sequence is CASSIDLWGETQYF. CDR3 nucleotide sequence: TGTGCCAGTAGTATAGATCTATGGGGAGAGACCCAGTACTTC.

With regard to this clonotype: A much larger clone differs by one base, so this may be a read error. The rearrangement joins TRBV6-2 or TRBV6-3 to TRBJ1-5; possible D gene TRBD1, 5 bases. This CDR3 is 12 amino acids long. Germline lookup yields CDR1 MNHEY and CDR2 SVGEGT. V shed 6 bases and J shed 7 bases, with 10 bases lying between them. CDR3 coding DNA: TGTGCCAGCAGACGCGGGGGGCAGCCCCAGCATTTT. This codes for CASRRGGQPQHF.

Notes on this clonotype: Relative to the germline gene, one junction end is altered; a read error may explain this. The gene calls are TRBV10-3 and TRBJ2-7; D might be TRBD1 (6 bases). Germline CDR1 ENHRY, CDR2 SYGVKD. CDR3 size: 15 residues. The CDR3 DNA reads TGTGCCAGCAGTTATCCTGGGACATCTTTCTACGAGCAGTACTTC. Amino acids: CASSYPGTSFYEQYF.

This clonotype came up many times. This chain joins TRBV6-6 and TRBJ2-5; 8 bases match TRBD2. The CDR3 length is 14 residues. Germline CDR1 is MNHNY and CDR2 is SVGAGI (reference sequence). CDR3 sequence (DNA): TGTGCAAACGGGGGGGGGGGAAGTAAATCCACCCAGTACTTC. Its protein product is CANGGGGSKSTQYF.

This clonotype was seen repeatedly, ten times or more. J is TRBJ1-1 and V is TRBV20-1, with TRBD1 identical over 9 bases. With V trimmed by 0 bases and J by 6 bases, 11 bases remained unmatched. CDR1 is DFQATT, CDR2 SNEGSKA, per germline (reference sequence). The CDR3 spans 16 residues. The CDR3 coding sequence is TGCAGTGCTAGAGATGAGGGACAGGGACTTTGGTCTGAAGCTTTCTTT. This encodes CSARDEGQGLWSEAFF.

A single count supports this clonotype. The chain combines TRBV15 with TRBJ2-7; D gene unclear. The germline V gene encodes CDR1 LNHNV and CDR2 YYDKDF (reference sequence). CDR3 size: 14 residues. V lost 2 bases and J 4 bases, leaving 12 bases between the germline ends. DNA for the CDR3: TGTGCCACCAGCAGACCTAGGGCAGGTTACGAGCAGTACTTC. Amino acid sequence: CATSRPRAGYEQYF. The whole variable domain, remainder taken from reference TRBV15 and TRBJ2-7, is DAMVIQNPRYQVTQFGKPVTLSCSQTLNHNVMYWYQQKSSQAPKLLFHYYDKDFNNEADTPDNFQSRRPNTSFCFLDIRSPGLGDTAMYLCATSRPRAGYEQYFGPGTRLTVT.

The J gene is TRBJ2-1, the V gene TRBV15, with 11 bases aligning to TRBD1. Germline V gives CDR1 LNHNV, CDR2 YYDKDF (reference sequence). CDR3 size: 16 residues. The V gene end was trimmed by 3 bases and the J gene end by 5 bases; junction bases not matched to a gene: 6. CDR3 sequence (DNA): TGTGCCACCAGCAGGACCCAGGGACAGGGGGACAATGAGCAGTTCTTC. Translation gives CATSRTQGQGDNEQFF.

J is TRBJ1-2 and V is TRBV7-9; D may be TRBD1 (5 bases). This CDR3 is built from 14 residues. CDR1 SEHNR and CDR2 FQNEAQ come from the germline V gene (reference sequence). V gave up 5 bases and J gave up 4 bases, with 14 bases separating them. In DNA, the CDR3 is TGTGCCAGCAGCCCCGAGGCAGGGATCTATGGCTACACCTTC. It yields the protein CASSPEAGIYGYTF.

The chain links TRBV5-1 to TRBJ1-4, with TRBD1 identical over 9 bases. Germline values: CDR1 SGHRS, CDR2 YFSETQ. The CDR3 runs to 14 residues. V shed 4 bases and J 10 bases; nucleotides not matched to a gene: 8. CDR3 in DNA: TGCGCCAGCAGCCCCGGGACAGGGAAAGGAAAACTGTTTTTT. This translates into CASSPGTGKGKLFF.

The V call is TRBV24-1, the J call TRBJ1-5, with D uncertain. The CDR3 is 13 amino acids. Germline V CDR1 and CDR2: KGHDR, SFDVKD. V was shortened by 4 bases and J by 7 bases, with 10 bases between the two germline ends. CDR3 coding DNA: TGTGCCACCAGTGAGGGTTTAGGGCAGCCCCAGCATTTT. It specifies CATSEGLGQPQHF.

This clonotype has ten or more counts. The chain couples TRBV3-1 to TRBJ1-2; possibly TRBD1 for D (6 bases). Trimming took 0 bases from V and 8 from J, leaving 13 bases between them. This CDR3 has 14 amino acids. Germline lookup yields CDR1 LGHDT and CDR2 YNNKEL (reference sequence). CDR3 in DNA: TGTGCCAGCAGCCAAGATGTAAGGGGGGACGGCTACACCTTC. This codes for CASSQDVRGDGYTF.

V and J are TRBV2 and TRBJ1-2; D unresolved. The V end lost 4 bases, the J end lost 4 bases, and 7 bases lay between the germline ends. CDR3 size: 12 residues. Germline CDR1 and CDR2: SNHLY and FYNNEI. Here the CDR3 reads CASSVGTYGYTF. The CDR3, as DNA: TGTGCCAGCAGTGTCGGTACCTATGGCTACACCTTC.

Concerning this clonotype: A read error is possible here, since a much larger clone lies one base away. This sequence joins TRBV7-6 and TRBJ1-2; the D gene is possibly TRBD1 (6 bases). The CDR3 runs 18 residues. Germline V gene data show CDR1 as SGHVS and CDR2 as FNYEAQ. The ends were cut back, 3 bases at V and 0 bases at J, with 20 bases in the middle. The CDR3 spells CASSLAKGGGAANYGYTF. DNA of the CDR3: TGTGCCAGCAGCTTGGCAAAAGGCGGGGGGGCAGCTAACTATGGCTACACCTTC.

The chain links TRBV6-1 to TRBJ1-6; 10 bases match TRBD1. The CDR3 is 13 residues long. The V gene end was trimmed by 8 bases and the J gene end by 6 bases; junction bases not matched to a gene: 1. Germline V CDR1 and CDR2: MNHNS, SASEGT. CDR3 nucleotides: TGTGCCAGCGGACAGGGGGTTAATTCACCCCTCCACTTT. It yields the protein CASGQGVNSPLHF.

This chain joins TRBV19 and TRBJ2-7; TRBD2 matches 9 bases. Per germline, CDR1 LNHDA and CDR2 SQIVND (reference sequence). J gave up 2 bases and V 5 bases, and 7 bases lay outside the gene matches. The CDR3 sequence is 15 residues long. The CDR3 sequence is CASSWDAGGPYEQYV. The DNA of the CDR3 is TGTGCCAGTAGTTGGGATGCGGGAGGGCCCTACGAGCAGTACGTC.

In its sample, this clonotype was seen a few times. Here the CDR3 DNA reads TGTGCCAGCAGGTCTAATGAGCAGTTCTTC. Protein sequence: CASRSNEQFF. V gene TRBV7-2 combines with J gene TRBJ2-1; D is unresolved. Per the germline V gene, CDR1 is SGHTA and CDR2 is FQGNSA. V lost 6 bases and J lost 7, with 4 bases in between. The CDR3 is made up of 10 amino acids.